This T cell receptor (beta chain) is drawn from a study of cytomegalovirus exposure and HLA in healthy donors. PCR used 60 Vbeta primers and 13 Jbeta primers. Here immunoSEQ multiplex PCR was the method, and the copy in TCRdb shows in-frame clones only, minus some. The sample holds 75,000 to 100,000 clones, 75% to 85% seen once. To note about this clone: Antigen specificity is unknown.

Broader study findings: Accurate prediction of most subjects' HLA-A and HLA-B alleles from TCR beta sequences was reported. Specific recognition of CMV antigens was confirmed in vitro for a few chains (all CMV-associated). In an earlier analysis, productive rearrangement rates for most beta V segments clustered near 90% or 30%. Using a false discovery rate of 0.05, a later analysis showed that roughly 16,000 TCR beta sequences were associated with HLA alleles.

This CDR3 contains 15 residues. The germline CDR1 and CDR2 sequences are SGHRS and YFSETQ. J was trimmed by 0 bases and V by 5 bases; bases with no gene match: 4. Sequences were obtained from PBMCs. The genes are TRBV5-1 and TRBJ2-2, with 7 nucleotides matching TRBD1. The TCR originated in a man aged 18 to 30 in good health and CMV-seropositive. The CDR3 loop is CASRIDRANTGELFF. For the CDR3, the DNA is TGCGCCAGCAGAATTGACAGGGCGAACACCGGGGAGCTGTTTTTT.